The 12 T cell receptor beta chains in this list originate from one sample, sequenced in a study of TIL therapy for anti-PD-1-resistant metastatic lung cancer. The immunoSEQ assay was v3. The protocol was immunoSEQ multiplex PCR, while the TCRdb copy is restricted to in-frame clones and leaves out a portion. This sample has 15,000 to 20,000 clones, with roughly four fifths found just once. The time point was: pre-treatment sample, taken before nivolumab and TIL therapy. The sample was blood, taken at baseline. The receptors were gathered from a person between 25 and 79 years old with non-small cell lung cancer.

This sequence joins TRBV28 and TRBJ1-5; 7 bases map to TRBD1. V shed 6 bases, J shed 2 bases, and the junction held 7 bases outside the gene matches. The CDR3 spans 15 residues. Germline CDR1 and CDR2: MDHEN and SYDVKM. Here the CDR3 DNA reads TGTGCCAGCAGGTCCCGACAGGGACGCAATCAGCCCCAGCATTTT. It specifies CASRSRQGRNQPQHF.

This rearrangement joins TRBV9 to TRBJ2-1; 8 bases fit TRBD2. V trimming: 4 bases; J trimming: 1 base; junction bases outside the gene matches: 7. This CDR3 region has 16 residues. The germline CDR1 and CDR2 sequences are SGDLS and YYNGEE. This chain's CDR3 is CASSLLSGGSYNEQFF. CDR3 coding DNA: TGTGCCAGCAGCCTCCTAAGCGGGGGATCCTACAATGAGCAGTTCTTC.

J is TRBJ1-3 and V is TRBV10-3; no definite D call. Germline loops: CDR1 ENHRY, CDR2 SYGVKD. The CDR3 spans 12 residues. The germline V and J ends were trimmed by 10 bases and 0 bases, with 7 bases remaining between them. CDR3 sequence (DNA): TGTGCCACCTACACCTCTGGAAACACCATATATTTT. It yields the protein CATYTSGNTIYF.

The V gene is TRBV25-1, the J gene TRBJ1-1; weak D call: TRBD1 (6 bases). Trimming removed 9 bases at V and 2 bases at J, with 13 bases between. The CDR3 totals 13 residues. CDR1 and CDR2 (germline): MGHDK, SYGVNS. The DNA of the CDR3 is TGTGCCAGTTCCCAAGGGGGAAACACTGAAGCTTTCTTT. It codes for CASSQGGNTEAFF.

The chain is built from TRBV7-2 and TRBJ1-2; the D gene is possibly TRBD1 (5 bases). The CDR3 spans 15 residues. The germline CDR1 and CDR2 sequences are SGHTA and FQGNSA. V was trimmed by 5 bases and J by 7 bases, leaving 20 bases between them. Here the CDR3 reads CASSPQAGQGRGYTF. Here the CDR3 DNA reads TGTGCCAGCAGCCCACAGGCCGGGCAGGGTCGTGGCTACACCTTC.

The chain combines TRBV6-1 with TRBJ1-6, with a possible D match to TRBD1 (5 bases). From germline, CDR1 is MNHNS and CDR2 SASEGT. V was cut by 8 bases and J by 10 bases, with 18 bases left in between. The CDR3 runs to 14 residues. The CDR3 bases are TGTGCCAGCGGGGGTCGGGCAGAAGGATCACCCCTCCACTTT. This codes for CASGGRAEGSPLHF.

The J gene is TRBJ2-1, the V gene TRBV4-3; D unclear. The CDR3 has 17 amino acids. The germline V gene encodes CDR1 LGHNA and CDR2 YSLEER. The V and J ends lost 2 bases and 0 bases respectively, with 14 bases between them. The CDR3 nucleotides are TGCGCCAGCAGCCAACATTCGACGAGGAGCTCCTACAATGAGCAGTTCTTC. The encoded protein is CASSQHSTRSSYNEQFF.

The chain is built from TRBV2 and TRBJ1-5; no definite D call. This CDR3 has 14 amino acids. Germline CDR1 and CDR2: SNHLY and FYNNEI. V was shortened by 3 bases and J by 7 bases, with 13 bases between the two germline ends. The CDR3 region has the DNA TGTGCCAGCAGTGATAGGTCACCGAGCCAGCCCCAGCATTTT. Translation gives CASSDRSPSQPQHF.

V and J are TRBV29-1 and TRBJ2-7, with TRBD1 identical over 8 bases. Germline CDR1 is SQVTM and CDR2 is ANQGSEA. This CDR3 comprises 15 residues. With 0 bases clipped from V and 2 bases from J, the junction kept 6 bases outside the gene matches. Here the CDR3 DNA reads TGCAGCGTTGAAGATAAAGGGACAGGACCCTACGAGCAGTACTTC. Translated, it gives CSVEDKGTGPYEQYF.

The chain links TRBV5-3 to TRBJ1-3; 7 nucleotides align to TRBD1. TRBV5-3 is an open reading frame whose function is uncertain. The ends lost 2 bases at V and 2 bases at J; junction bases unmatched: 4. There are 15 residues in the CDR3. The DNA for the CDR3 is TGTGCCAGAAGCTTTCACAGGGGTGCTGGAAACACCATATATTTT. It specifies CARSFHRGAGNTIYF.

This clone was detected a few times. The chain couples TRBV27 to TRBJ1-5; D might be TRBD1 (5 bases). Germline CDR1 MNHEY, CDR2 SMNVEV (reference sequence). V lost 6 bases, J lost 6 bases, and 21 bases lay in between. CDR3 length: 16 amino acids. CDR3 sequence reads: CASSPDGRAWGQPQHF. CDR3 nucleotide sequence: TGTGCCAGCAGCCCTGACGGCAGGGCATGGGGTCAGCCCCAGCATTTT.

This chain uses TRBV19 with TRBJ1-5, with TRBD1 identical over 9 bases. Unmatched junction bases numbered 10, after V lost 6 bases and J lost 7 bases. The germline gives CDR1 LNHDA, CDR2 SQIVND (reference sequence). The CDR3 covers 15 residues. This CDR3 is CASSPGQGGRQPQHF. CDR3 sequence (DNA): TGTGCCAGTAGCCCGGGACAGGGAGGCCGGCAGCCCCAGCATTTT.